The rows below give T cell receptor beta chains drawn from one sample of a study of cytomegalovirus exposure and HLA in healthy donors. Generated by immunoSEQ multiplex PCR, the TCRdb table keeps only in-frame clones and is missing some. The sample lists more than 85,000 clones; approximately 87% were seen once. Sequenced material: PBMCs. The receptors come from a middle-aged man in good health and CMV-seronegative. The CDR3 runs from the conserved cysteine through the conserved F or W. D genes are given only for firm matches. Some rows have no size entry. The others give once, few or many, or a class for an expanded clone.

j_call d_call v_call clone_size cdr3_nt cdr3_aa
TRBJ2-1 NA TRBV7-9 NA TGTTCCAGCAGCTTTCTAGGTAACTGGGATGAGCAGTTCTTC CSSSFLGNWDEQFF
TRBJ2-1 TRBD2 TRBV9 NA TGTGCCAGCAGCGTAGTGGCTAGCGGGGGTTATGAGCAGTTCTTC CASSVVASGGYEQFF
TRBJ1-1 NA TRBV18 NA TGTGCCAGCTCACCAGTTGGCAGGCTCACTGAAGCTTTCTTT CASSPVGRLTEAFF
TRBJ1-6 NA TRBV11-2 NA TGTGCCAGCAGCCCGCGAATAATCCCAGGAAATTCACCCCTCCACTTT CASSPRIIPGNSPLHF
TRBJ2-4 TRBD2 TRBV7-2 NA TGTGCCAGCGGCCTTGGGGGGGGAAGAGAAAACATTCAGTACTTC CASGLGGGRENIQYF
TRBJ2-5 TRBD2 TRBV5-1 NA TGCGCCAGCACTATCGATGGTAGCGGGCAAGAGACCCAGTACTTC CASTIDGSGQETQYF
TRBJ1-1 NA TRBV9 NA TGTGCCAGCAGCCCGAGAACTGAAGCTTTCTTT CASSPRTEAFF
TRBJ2-7 NA TRBV11-2 NA TGTGCCAGCAGTCATTCAGGGAACCCATACGAGCAGTACTTC CASSHSGNPYEQYF
TRBJ1-5 NA TRBV14 NA TGTGCCAGCAGCCAAGAGGCCTCGGGGACACCCCATTTT CASSQEASGTPHF
TRBJ2-7 NA TRBV7-8 once TGTGCCAGCAGCTTACAGGTTCCCTACGAGCAGTACTTC CASSLQVPYEQYF
TRBJ2-2 TRBD1 TRBV6-1 NA TGTGCCAGCAGTAGGGACAGGGCCACCGGGGAGCTGTTTTTT CASSRDRATGELFF
TRBJ2-5 NA TRBV15 NA TGTGCCACCAGCAGAGCACTCGAAGAGACCCAGTACTTC CATSRALEETQYF
TRBJ1-1 NA TRBV7-6 NA TGTGCCAGCAGCTCAGGCCCGAGTCGGGCTTTCTTT CASSSGPSRAFF
TRBJ1-2 TRBD1 TRBV9 NA TGTGCCAGCAGCGTAGGAGGGGGACAGGGATACGGTGGCTACACCTTC CASSVGGGQGYGGYTF
TRBJ2-7 NA TRBV7-6 NA TGTGCCAGCAGCTTGACGGGCTACGAGCAGTACTTC CASSLTGYEQYF
TRBJ2-1 TRBD2 TRBV29-1 NA TGCAGCGCCGGTGGCGCTCCGGGGGGGTTCAATGAGCAGTTCTTC CSAGGAPGGFNEQFF
TRBJ2-7 TRBD1 TRBV19 NA TGTGCCAGTAGTCCCGGGACAGGGAACTACGAGCAGTACTTC CASSPGTGNYEQYF
TRBJ2-7 NA TRBV18 few TGTGCCAGCTCAAAGGGGGAAACCTACGAGCAGTACTTC CASSKGETYEQYF
TRBJ1-1 NA TRBV7-9 NA TGTTCCAGCAGCTTAGAGCAGGGGTCGAATGAAGCTTTCTTT CSSSLEQGSNEAFF
TRBJ2-3 TRBD2 TRBV27 NA TGTGCCAGCAGTTACAGACTAGCTTCGGATACGCAGTATTTT CASSYRLASDTQYF
TRBJ2-7 TRBD1 TRBV6-6 once TGTGCCAGCGAGGAATCCGGGACAGTATCCTACGAGCAGTACTTC CASEESGTVSYEQYF
TRBJ1-1 NA TRBV5-1 NA TGCGCCAGCCTTGAGCGGGGGGTACTATTACAGGGCCGCGTTGATGAAGCTTTCTTT CASLERGVLLQGRVDEAFF
TRBJ2-3 TRBD1 TRBV11-1 NA TGTGCCAGCAGGCGCCGACAGGGTCTGGGCACAGATACGCAGTATTTT CASRRRQGLGTDTQYF
TRBJ2-3 TRBD1 TRBV18 few TGTGCCAGCTCACCACGACAGGGGGGTTCCACAGATACGCAGTATTTT CASSPRQGGSTDTQYF
TRBJ1-1 TRBD1 TRBV30 NA TGTGCCTGGAGGAGGCCAGGGGGTTTCGCCGAAGCTTTCTTT CAWRRPGGFAEAFF
TRBJ1-1 TRBD1 TRBV5-4 NA TGTGCCAGCAGCTGGACAGGGAGGGGGAACACTGAAGCTTTCTTT CASSWTGRGNTEAFF
TRBJ1-1 NA TRBV2 NA TGTGCCAGCACCGTAAGAATAGGGAGCACTGAAGCTTTCTTT CASTVRIGSTEAFF
TRBJ1-3 NA TRBV10-3 once TGTGCCATCAGGGACAGCCATTACTCTGGAAACACCATATATTTT CAIRDSHYSGNTIYF
TRBJ1-6 NA TRBV5-5 NA TGTGCCAGCAGCTTGTCGGTTAATTCACCCCTCCACTTT CASSLSVNSPLHF
TRBJ1-1 NA TRBV6-5 NA TGTGCCAGCAGTACAGGGTTGGCCACTGAAGCTTTCTTT CASSTGLATEAFF
TRBJ1-3 NA TRBV15 few TGTGCCACCAGCAGAGATCAGTCCGCAATTTACACCGGAAACACCATATATTTT CATSRDQSAIYTGNTIYF
TRBJ1-5 NA TRBV7-9 NA TGTGCCAGCAGCGTCGGGGGATTTAATCAGCCCCAGCATTTT CASSVGGFNQPQHF
TRBJ2-5 NA TRBV5-1 NA TGCGCCAGCAGCTTGGAGGGGCCGGAAGAGACCCAGTACTTC CASSLEGPEETQYF
TRBJ2-2 TRBD1 TRBV5-1 NA TGCGCCAGCAGCCCTCGGACAGGGGCAACCGGGGAGCTGTTTTTT CASSPRTGATGELFF
TRBJ1-2 NA TRBV5-6 NA TGTGCCAGCAGCTTCAGTTGGGGGGGTCTCGATGGCTACACCTTC CASSFSWGGLDGYTF
TRBJ2-5 NA TRBV29-1 few TGCAGCGTTGATGCCAGTCAAGAGACCCAGTACTTC CSVDASQETQYF
TRBJ1-1 NA TRBV2 NA TGTGCCAGCAGTGAACTGGGGAGAAGCACTGAAGCTTTCTTT CASSELGRSTEAFF
TRBJ1-1 NA TRBV29-1 once TGCAGCGTTGAGGGCAGGGGCTATATGAACACTGAAGCTTTCTTT CSVEGRGYMNTEAFF